This T cell receptor beta chain was identified in a study of T cells expressing NK-cell markers. Study in general: Eight donors were sequenced, seven testing HCMV-seropositive and one testing seronegative. The study's findings and limits: The share of CD8+ T cells held by dominant NKG2C+ clonotypes was roughly 1.0-8% in roughly 6 donors.

Comment on this clonotype: Its antigen is not known.

CDR1 is LGHNA, CDR2 YNFKEQ, per germline. The CDR3 totals 17 residues. TCRdb reprocessed the 5' RACE reads, with one entry per CDR3 protein and no DNA. The sample table includes about 460,000 distinct CDR3 sequences. The sample was blood T cells: a sorted CD56 or NKG2C T cell subset, CD4+ or CD8+ T cells, or bulk PBMC T cells (not recorded which). The source is a woman between 50 and 59 years old in good health. V gene TRBV4-2 combines with J gene TRBJ2-2; TCRdb outputs TRBD1, but without DNA this stays unchecked. The CDR3 region is CASSQEYRGRRTGELFF.